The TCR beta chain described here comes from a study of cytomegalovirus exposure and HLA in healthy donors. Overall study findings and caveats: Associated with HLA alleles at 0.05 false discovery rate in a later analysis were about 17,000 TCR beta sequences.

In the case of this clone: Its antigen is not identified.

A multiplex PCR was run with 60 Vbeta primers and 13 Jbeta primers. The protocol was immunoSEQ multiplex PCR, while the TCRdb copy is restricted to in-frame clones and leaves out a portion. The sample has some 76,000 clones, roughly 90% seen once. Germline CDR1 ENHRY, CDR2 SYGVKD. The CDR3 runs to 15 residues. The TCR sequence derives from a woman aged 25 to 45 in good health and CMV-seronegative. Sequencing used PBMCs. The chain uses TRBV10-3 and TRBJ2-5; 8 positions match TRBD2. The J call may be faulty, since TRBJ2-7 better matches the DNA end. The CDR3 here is CAISEKGGRYNEQYF. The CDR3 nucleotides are TGTGCCATCAGTGAGAAGGGCGGGAGGTACAACGAGCAGTACTTC.